The rows below give T cell receptor beta chains drawn from one sample of a study of cytomegalovirus exposure and HLA in healthy donors. Produced via immunoSEQ multiplex PCR; TCRdb's table is partial and in-frame only. The table records 85,000 to 100,000 clones, around 59% of them present only once. The material sequenced was PBMCs. These receptors all come from a human donor in good health. The CDR3 runs from the conserved cysteine through the conserved F or W. D genes are given only for firm matches. Clone sizes are given selectively: once, few, many, or a class where the clone is expanded.

j_gene: TRBJ1-3; v_gene: TRBV5-4; d_gene: -; abundance: -; CDR3nt: TGTGCCAGCAGCTTGGTCGGAGTCACTGGAAACACCATATATTTT; CDR3aa: CASSLVGVTGNTIYF
j_gene: TRBJ2-1; v_gene: TRBV2; d_gene: TRBD2; abundance: once; CDR3nt: TGTGCCAGCAGTGAAACTAGCGGCAATGAGCAGTTCTTC; CDR3aa: CASSETSGNEQFF
j_gene: TRBJ2-6; v_gene: TRBV9; d_gene: -; abundance: few; CDR3nt: TGTGCCAGCAGCGTAGGTCCGCTGGGGGGTGTCCTGACTTTC; CDR3aa: CASSVGPLGGVLTF
j_gene: TRBJ1-3; v_gene: TRBV30; d_gene: -; abundance: -; CDR3nt: TGTGCCTGGATGCGGGGTAACACCATATATTTT; CDR3aa: CAWMRGNTIYF
j_gene: TRBJ2-2; v_gene: TRBV2; d_gene: TRBD2; abundance: -; CDR3nt: TGTGCCAGCAATAATCCCGGGACTAGCGAGGGGGAGCTGTTTTTT; CDR3aa: CASNNPGTSEGELFF
j_gene: TRBJ2-1; v_gene: TRBV6-5; d_gene: -; abundance: -; CDR3nt: TGTGCCAGCAGTTACGTTCGGGGGGCAAACAATGAGCAGTTCTTC; CDR3aa: CASSYVRGANNEQFF
j_gene: TRBJ1-5; v_gene: TRBV6-5; d_gene: TRBD1; abundance: few; CDR3nt: TGTGCCAGCAGTGACAGGGGGAAAAATCAGCCCCAGCATTTT; CDR3aa: CASSDRGKNQPQHF
j_gene: TRBJ2-3; v_gene: TRBV5-6; d_gene: -; abundance: few; CDR3nt: TGTGCCAGCAGCTTGGACAGGGTCACAGATACGCAGTATTTT; CDR3aa: CASSLDRVTDTQYF
j_gene: TRBJ2-5; v_gene: TRBV10-3; d_gene: -; abundance: -; CDR3nt: TGTGCCATCAGTGAATCCAGGGAGACCCAGTACTTC; CDR3aa: CAISESRETQYF
j_gene: TRBJ2-3; v_gene: TRBV18; d_gene: -; abundance: -; CDR3nt: TGTGCCAGCTCACCCGAATTCAGGGACACAGATACGCAGTATTTT; CDR3aa: CASSPEFRDTDTQYF
j_gene: TRBJ2-3; v_gene: TRBV7-3; d_gene: -; abundance: -; CDR3nt: TGTGCCAGCAGCTTAACGGGGGGTGCAGATACGCAGTATTTT; CDR3aa: CASSLTGGADTQYF
j_gene: TRBJ1-1; v_gene: TRBV7-2; d_gene: -; abundance: -; CDR3nt: TGTGCCAGCAGCTTATACACCGGGAGCTACACTGAAGCTTTCTTT; CDR3aa: CASSLYTGSYTEAFF
j_gene: TRBJ2-7; v_gene: TRBV5-5; d_gene: -; abundance: few; CDR3nt: TGTGCCAGCAGCTTGGGCGGTGCACCCGAACATCAGGGGTACTTC; CDR3aa: CASSLGGAPEHQGYF
j_gene: TRBJ1-1; v_gene: TRBV5-6; d_gene: -; abundance: -; CDR3nt: TGTGCCAGCAGCTTCGATCGGAGCGGGTACGAAGCTTTCTTT; CDR3aa: CASSFDRSGYEAFF
j_gene: TRBJ2-3; v_gene: TRBV6-1; d_gene: -; abundance: -; CDR3nt: TGTGCCAGCAGTGAAGCTGGGGGCGTCCGCTATTTT; CDR3aa: CASSEAGGVRYF
j_gene: TRBJ1-1; v_gene: TRBV5-1; d_gene: -; abundance: -; CDR3nt: TGCGCCAGCAGCGAGGACGGGAGCATGAACACTGAAGCTTTCTTT; CDR3aa: CASSEDGSMNTEAFF
j_gene: TRBJ2-7; v_gene: TRBV5-4; d_gene: TRBD1; abundance: once; CDR3nt: TGTGCCAGCAGCCTTTGGACAGGGTTCTCTAACGAGCAGTACTTC; CDR3aa: CASSLWTGFSNEQYF
j_gene: TRBJ2-1; v_gene: TRBV13; d_gene: TRBD1; abundance: -; CDR3nt: TGTGCCAGCAGCCCTAGACAGGGGAGTTACAATGAGCAGTTCTTC; CDR3aa: CASSPRQGSYNEQFF
j_gene: TRBJ1-1; v_gene: TRBV2; d_gene: -; abundance: -; CDR3nt: TGTGCCAGCAGGGAATCAACAGGGGAAGCTTTCTTT; CDR3aa: CASRESTGEAFF
j_gene: TRBJ1-6; v_gene: TRBV7-3; d_gene: -; abundance: -; CDR3nt: TGTGCCAGCAGCTCGACGCAGGTTTCACCCCTCCACTTT; CDR3aa: CASSSTQVSPLHF
j_gene: TRBJ2-7; v_gene: TRBV7-8; d_gene: -; abundance: few; CDR3nt: TGTGCCAGCAGCTCGGGGCCTGGAGGGACCTTTCTCGAGCAGTACTTC; CDR3aa: CASSSGPGGTFLEQYF
j_gene: TRBJ2-5; v_gene: TRBV7-6; d_gene: -; abundance: once; CDR3nt: TGTGCCAGCAGCTTATTAGGGGGTGAGCAGACCCAGTACTTC; CDR3aa: CASSLLGGEQTQYF
j_gene: TRBJ2-6; v_gene: TRBV4-3; d_gene: -; abundance: once; CDR3nt: TGCGCCAGCAGCCAAGAAGGAGGGATGGCTGGGGCCAACGTCCTGACTTTC; CDR3aa: CASSQEGGMAGANVLTF
j_gene: TRBJ1-5; v_gene: TRBV6-1; d_gene: -; abundance: few; CDR3nt: TGTGCCAGCAGTGTTTGGCGGTCCAGCAATCAGCCCCAGCATTTT; CDR3aa: CASSVWRSSNQPQHF
j_gene: TRBJ1-3; v_gene: TRBV27; d_gene: -; abundance: once; CDR3nt: TGTGCCAGCAGTTTGGCGGGTCTCGGAAACACCATATATTTT; CDR3aa: CASSLAGLGNTIYF
j_gene: TRBJ1-1; v_gene: TRBV5-1; d_gene: -; abundance: few; CDR3nt: TGCGCCAGCAGCGCAGGGGTACGGACTGAAGCTTTCTTT; CDR3aa: CASSAGVRTEAFF
j_gene: TRBJ2-3; v_gene: TRBV7-9; d_gene: -; abundance: -; CDR3nt: TGTGCCTTCGGAGGACTGGGCTTCGGTTCGCAGTATTTT; CDR3aa: CAFGGLGFGSQYF
j_gene: TRBJ2-5; v_gene: TRBV11-2; d_gene: TRBD2; abundance: -; CDR3nt: TGTGCCAGCAGCTTAAATTTCGGCGGGGGGGCGGAGACCCAGTACTTC; CDR3aa: CASSLNFGGGAETQYF
j_gene: TRBJ2-7; v_gene: TRBV18; d_gene: TRBD2; abundance: -; CDR3nt: TGTGCCAGCTCACCAGGATCGGCGGGGGGGCCTTACGAGCAGTACTTC; CDR3aa: CASSPGSAGGPYEQYF
j_gene: TRBJ2-2; v_gene: TRBV7-3; d_gene: -; abundance: -; CDR3nt: TGTGCCAGCAGCTTAGGGCGGGACACCGGGGAGCTGTTTTTT; CDR3aa: CASSLGRDTGELFF
j_gene: TRBJ1-1; v_gene: TRBV13; d_gene: -; abundance: -; CDR3nt: TGTGCCAGCAGATATCGATCCGAGGGCACTGAAGCTTTCTTT; CDR3aa: CASRYRSEGTEAFF
j_gene: TRBJ2-1; v_gene: TRBV5-1; d_gene: -; abundance: -; CDR3nt: TGCGCCAGCAGCTATGACCAATTTGGACGGGACTCCTACAATGAGCAGTTCTTC; CDR3aa: CASSYDQFGRDSYNEQFF
j_gene: TRBJ1-1; v_gene: TRBV6-5; d_gene: TRBD1; abundance: -; CDR3nt: TGTGCCAGCAGGGGACAGCTCACTGAAGCTTTCTTT; CDR3aa: CASRGQLTEAFF